This T cell receptor beta chain emerged from a study of shared clonotypes between healthy human individuals. Findings and caveats of the study: Incompleteness in sorted-subset sequencing, despite large depth, was shown by rarefaction.

Terminally differentiated effector memory CD45RA+ cells were left out of the naive CD8 fraction, which was CD45RO-negative and positively selected for CCR7. Donors were healthy HIV-negative adults without recently reported acute infections or vaccinations. Sequencing was performed with immunoSEQ multiplex PCR; in TCRdb, only in-frame clones are kept and a portion is missing. The sample has about 600,000 clones; more than 95% are singletons. The germline CDR1 and CDR2 sequences are ENHRY and SYGVKD. The CDR3 runs 14 residues. The J segment lost 5 bases and the V segment lost 10 bases, leaving 12 bases of the junction unmatched. A remark on this clone: Its antigen remains unidentified.

The chain couples TRBV10-3 to TRBJ2-5; 8 bases are shared with TRBD2. The material sequenced was naive CD8+ T cells sorted from blood. This clonotype originated in a man aged 25-40 years in good health. The CDR3 here is CATLAGPQWETQYF. CDR3 bases: TGTGCCACTTTAGCGGGGCCGCAATGGGAGACCCAGTACTTC.